The next 27 T cell receptor beta chains were all read from a single sample in a study of blood T cell repertoires in COVID-19. The protocol was immunoSEQ multiplex PCR, while the TCRdb copy is restricted to in-frame clones and leaves out a portion. The sample consists of under 350,000 clones, approximately 85% of them appearing once. The material sequenced was peripheral blood. Source of these receptors: a human donor in a cohort sampled during active COVID-19.

The V call is TRBV29-1, the J call TRBJ1-1; 8 nucleotides match TRBD1. CDR3 length: 13 residues. With V trimmed by 7 bases and J by 0 bases, 4 bases remained unmatched. Germline CDR1 SQVTM, CDR2 ANQGSEA. The CDR3 DNA sequence: TGCAGCGCTTGGACAGGGTTGAACACTGAAGCTTTCTTT. Its protein product is CSAWTGLNTEAFF.

This clone has only one observation. In DNA form, the CDR3 reads TGTGCCAGCTCACCACTGGGGCCGAACACTGAAGCTTTCTTT. Protein: CASSPLGPNTEAFF. This chain uses TRBV18 with TRBJ1-1; TRBD1 might be the D (5 bases). Per the germline V gene, CDR1 is KGHSH and CDR2 is LQKENI. Trimming pared 1 base from V and 1 base from J, leaving 7 bases between. This CDR3 spans 14 amino acids.

This clone was detected once. V is TRBV12-3 or TRBV12-4 and J is TRBJ2-3; the D is unclear. This CDR3 contains 11 residues. The ends were cut back, 5 bases at V and 6 bases at J, with 6 bases in the middle. The chain's CDR3 is CASSMRDTQYF. DNA of the CDR3: TGTGCCAGCAGTATGAGGGATACGCAGTATTTT.

In this sample, this clone turned up a few times. The chain is built from TRBV6-5 and TRBJ1-1; D is undetermined. This CDR3 region has 13 residues. CDR1 and CDR2 (germline): MNHEY, SVGAGI. V lost 6 bases and J lost 1, with 9 bases in between. The CDR3 coding sequence is TGTGCCAGCAGCGCTACAGAGAACACTGAAGCTTTCTTT. The encoded protein is CASSATENTEAFF.

This clone was picked up one time. V is TRBV2 and J is TRBJ2-1; TRBD2 might be the D (6 bases). The CDR3 has 14 residues. The V gene's germline CDR1 is SNHLY and CDR2 FYNNEI. V gave up 6 bases and J gave up 6 bases, with 15 bases separating them. The DNA of the CDR3 is TGTGCCAGCAGGGCAGGACTAATGGGCAATGAGCAGTTCTTC. This translates into CASRAGLMGNEQFF.

The chain combines TRBV5-1 with TRBJ1-4; 7 bases fit TRBD1. CDR3 length: 15 amino acids. CDR1 and CDR2 from the germline V gene are SGHRS and YFSETQ. V shed 4 bases, J shed 2 bases, and the junction held 5 bases outside the gene matches. As DNA, the CDR3 is TGCGCCAGCAGCCCCGGGACAGTGACTAATGAAAAACTGTTTTTT. Residues: CASSPGTVTNEKLFF.

V usage is TRBV19 and J usage is TRBJ1-2, with 7 bases lining up with TRBD1. The germline V gene encodes CDR1 LNHDA and CDR2 SQIVND (reference sequence). The CDR3 contains 13 residues. The ends lost 9 bases at V and 5 bases at J; junction bases unmatched: 9. The CDR3 sequence: CASQLQGRYGYTF. DNA of the CDR3: TGTGCCAGCCAATTACAGGGGCGATATGGCTACACCTTC.

The CDR3 bases are TGTGCCAGCAGCAGAGAGTACAATGAGCAGTTCTTC. Its translation is CASSREYNEQFF. The V and J genes are TRBV21-1 and TRBJ2-1; the D segment call TRBD2 is taken from the table without a DNA check. TRBV21-1 is a pseudogene. CDR3 length: 12 amino acids.

The chain combines TRBV27 with TRBJ1-4; D ambiguous. The V and J ends lost 8 bases and 0 bases respectively, with 16 bases between them. The CDR3 contains 16 residues. Germline-derived CDR1 and CDR2 are MNHEY and SMNVEV (reference sequence). The CDR3 region has the DNA TGTGCCAGCCGCGGACTCCTCCAGGCAACTAATGAAAAACTGTTTTTT. As protein: CASRGLLQATNEKLFF.

The CDR3 loop is CASSYPADSTYGYTF. The CDR3 nucleotides read TGTGCCAGCAGTTACCCGGCCGACAGTACCTATGGCTACACCTTC. The gene calls are TRBV6-2 or TRBV6-3 and TRBJ1-2, with D perhaps matching TRBD1 (5 bases). The CDR3 extends over 15 amino acids. CDR1 and CDR2 from the germline V gene are MNHEY and SVGEGT. Trimming stripped 2 bases from V and 4 bases from J, with 14 bases between.

This chain links TRBV6-6 with TRBJ1-1; 8 nucleotides line up with TRBD1. V shed 4 bases and J 2 bases; nucleotides not matched to a gene: 6. Germline V gene sequence: CDR1 MNHNY, CDR2 SVGAGI (reference sequence). CDR3 size: 15 residues. The CDR3 region has the DNA TGTGCCAGCAGTTCACAGGGGGGAAGTAACACTGAAGCTTTCTTT. Its translation: CASSSQGGSNTEAFF.

This clone occurred once. The V gene is TRBV9, the J gene TRBJ1-1; the D gene is possibly TRBD1 (6 bases). The CDR3 extends over 14 amino acids. CDR1 and CDR2 (germline): SGDLS, YYNGEE. V was trimmed by 0 bases and J by 8 bases, leaving 14 bases between them. In DNA, the CDR3 is TGTGCCAGCAGCGTAGTAGAACAGGGCTCCGAAGCTTTCTTT. Translated, it gives CASSVVEQGSEAFF.

This clone was seen more than once but under ten times. The V and J genes are TRBV12-5 and TRBJ2-3, with TRBD1 matching over 7 bases. In germline, CDR1 is LGHNT, CDR2 FRNRAP. The CDR3 is 15 residues long. V lost 2 bases and J lost 6; bases outside the gene matches: 8. CDR3 sequence (DNA): TGTGCTAGTGGTTTGAGGGGGCGAGATGGCGATACGCAGTATTTT. Translation: CASGLRGRDGDTQYF.

The chain recombines TRBV21-1 with TRBJ1-5; whether TRBD1, the table's D call, matches the DNA was not checked. TRBV21-1 is flagged as a pseudogene. The CDR3 extends over 12 amino acids. Written as DNA, the CDR3 is TGTGCCAGCGGGCCGTTCAATCAGCCCCAGCATTTT. Translated: CASGPFNQPQHF.

This clone was counted many times. The rearrangement uses TRBV7-9 and TRBJ2-4, with D possibly being TRBD1 (6 bases). The CDR3 length is 17 residues. V was clipped by 3 bases and J by 0 bases, with 15 bases between them. Germline V gives CDR1 SEHNR, CDR2 FQNEAQ (reference sequence). The CDR3 spells CASSFGGQGEAKNIQYF. In DNA form, the CDR3 reads TGTGCCAGCAGCTTTGGGGGCCAGGGTGAAGCCAAAAACATTCAGTACTTC. Full variable domain (outside the CDR3, taken from reference TRBV7-9 and TRBJ2-4): DTGVSQNPRHKITKRGQNVTFRCDPISEHNRLYWYRQTLGQGPEFLTYFQNEAQLEKSRLLSDRFSAERPKGSFSTLEIQRTEQGDSAMYLCASSFGGQGEAKNIQYFGAGTRLSVL.

This sequence joins TRBV7-2 and TRBJ2-7; 7 bases map to TRBD2. V dropped 0 bases and J dropped 4; count of bases not matched to a gene: 3. The CDR3 loop spans 14 amino acids. The V gene's germline CDR1 is SGHTA and CDR2 FQGNSA. Here the CDR3 reads CASSLAGGVYEQYF. CDR3 nucleotides: TGTGCCAGCAGCTTAGCGGGGGGGGTATACGAGCAGTACTTC.

This clone was seen only a few times. The J gene is TRBJ2-1, the V gene TRBV7-6, with 11 bases lining up with TRBD2. The germline V gene has CDR1 SGHVS and CDR2 FNYEAQ. V lost 5 bases, J lost 10 bases, and 19 bases stayed unmatched. The CDR3 has 18 residues. CDR3 amino acids: CASSPGLSGGGPPREQFF. The CDR3 DNA reads as TGTGCCAGCAGCCCAGGGCTTAGCGGGGGGGGCCCCCCTCGCGAGCAGTTCTTC.

The rearrangement joins TRBV6-5 to TRBJ2-7, with TRBD2 as a possible D gene (5 bases). Trimming pared 6 bases from V and 6 bases from J, leaving 12 bases between. The CDR3 is 12 residues long. CDR1 MNHEY and CDR2 SVGAGI come from the germline V gene. CDR3 in amino acids: CASSLEGAEQYF. In DNA, the CDR3 is TGTGCCAGCAGCCTTGAGGGAGCCGAGCAGTACTTC.

The gene calls are TRBV7-9 and TRBJ2-1; 9 bases are a match to TRBD2. The CDR3 spans 14 residues. Losses at the gene ends were 7 bases for V and 4 bases for J; bases not matched to a gene: 5. Germline V gives CDR1 SEHNR, CDR2 FQNEAQ (reference sequence). The CDR3 region is CASNQRGEYNEQFF. CDR3 DNA: TGTGCCAGCAACCAGCGGGGGGAGTACAATGAGCAGTTCTTC.

The chain carries TRBV6-1 and TRBJ2-7; D perhaps matches TRBD1 (5 bases). Trimming removed 3 bases from V and 6 bases from J, with 12 bases in between. The CDR3 covers 13 residues. The germline V gene encodes CDR1 MNHNS and CDR2 SASEGT. The CDR3 reads CASSEVQGSEQYF. CDR3 nucleotides: TGTGCCAGCAGTGAGGTCCAGGGTAGCGAGCAGTACTTC.

This chain links TRBV5-1 with TRBJ2-1; no definite D call. The CDR3 covers 13 residues. CDR1 SGHRS and CDR2 YFSETQ come from the germline V gene. Trimming took 4 bases from V and 6 from J, leaving 11 bases between them. CDR3 in amino acids: CASSLSEANEQFF. The DNA for the CDR3 is TGCGCCAGCAGCCTGTCCGAGGCCAATGAGCAGTTCTTC.

The chain joins TRBV19 to TRBJ1-2; TRBD1 matches 9 bases. Germline V gene sequence: CDR1 LNHDA, CDR2 SQIVND (reference sequence). The trim removed 6 bases at V and 5 bases at J, leaving 7 bases unmatched. CDR3 size: 14 residues. CDR3 DNA sequence: TGTGCCAGTAGCTTACAGGGGGCAGAATATGGCTACACCTTC. Amino acid sequence: CASSLQGAEYGYTF.

This chain links TRBV24-1 with TRBJ2-2, with 7 bases aligning to TRBD2. The junction had 8 bases not matched to a gene; V was cut back by 5 bases and J by 3 bases. Germline CDR1 is KGHDR and CDR2 is SFDVKD. CDR3 length: 16 amino acids. The CDR3 DNA reads as TGTGCCACCAGTGGGAAGGGACTACTCGACACCGGGGAGCTGTTTTTT. It yields the protein CATSGKGLLDTGELFF.

V gene TRBV25-1 combines with J gene TRBJ1-2, with D possibly matching TRBD1 (5 bases). The V and J ends lost 2 bases and 4 bases respectively, with 11 bases between them. This CDR3 is 14 amino acids long. Germline lookup yields CDR1 MGHDK and CDR2 SYGVNS. The CDR3 reads CASSERGKAYGYTF. The DNA of the CDR3 is TGTGCCAGCAGTGAAAGGGGCAAGGCCTATGGCTACACCTTC.

The V call is TRBV10-1, the J call TRBJ2-5; TRBD2 might be the D (6 bases). Per the germline V gene, CDR1 is WNHNN and CDR2 is SYGVQD (reference sequence). The CDR3 sequence is 13 residues long. V lost 4 bases, J lost 4 bases, and 10 bases lay in between. The CDR3 loop reads CASSGGLAETQYF. The CDR3 coding sequence is TGCGCCAGCAGTGGGGGACTTGCAGAGACCCAGTACTTC.

The gene calls are TRBV10-3 and TRBJ2-1; a weak D match, TRBD2 (5 bases). This CDR3 has 16 amino acids. V gave up 6 bases and J gave up 3 bases, with 18 bases separating them. Germline V CDR1 and CDR2: ENHRY, SYGVKD. Written as DNA, the CDR3 is TGTGCCATCAGGGGTGGGGAGACCGCGCGCTACAATGAGCAGTTCTTC. This codes for CAIRGGETARYNEQFF.

The chain carries TRBV2 and TRBJ1-6; tentative D call: TRBD1 (5 bases). Trimming took off 1 base at V and 4 bases at J, with 8 bases between the two ends. This CDR3 is 15 amino acids long. Germline lookup yields CDR1 SNHLY and CDR2 FYNNEI. CDR3 coding DNA: TGTGCCAGCAGTGAAGAGGGGCGTTATAATTCACCCCTCCACTTT. Protein product: CASSEEGRYNSPLHF.